This TCR beta chain was identified during a study of CD8 T cells in ankylosing spondylitis. Study findings and constraints: A motif of under ten highly homologous TCR beta variants was seen as apparently characteristic of ankylosing spondylitis blood. Past research had described some motif variants in reactive arthritis synovial fluid and blood. Matched ankylosing spondylitis synovial fluid reportedly showed significant enrichment of disease-linked clones.

The CDR3 spans 14 residues. Germline CDR1 is SGHRS and CDR2 is YFSETQ. Deletions cut 3 bases from V and 5 bases from J, with 14 bases between. Quantitative 5'-RACE was performed with molecular barcodes, and it yielded the TCR beta libraries. One entry per CDR3 protein, called by TCRdb with MiXCR from the 5' RACE reads. The sample holds 500,000 to 650,000 distinct CDR3 sequences, roughly 5% seen once. Details on this clonotype: What it recognizes is unknown.

The V gene is TRBV5-1, the J gene TRBJ2-5; no definite D call. The sample was blood, either unsorted or a sorted T cell fraction (not recorded which). This TCR was sampled from a male donor with ankylosing spondylitis. The CDR3 DNA is TGCGCCAGCAGCTCCCGGTCCGAAGGGGAGACCCAGTACTTC. As protein: CASSSRSEGETQYF.